The 12 T cell receptor beta chains given below trace back to one sample, sequenced in a study of blood T cells in healthy people across ages (dated by TCRdb to between 2015 and 2016). Library method: 5' RACE. Sequencing used an Illumina HiSeq 2500. The second PCR ran for roughly 7 to 12 cycles and used a J-beta primer mix along with a sample-barcoded 5' primer. The public sequencing data were trimmed at Q25 with fastp and processed into clonotypes with MiXCR by TCRdb, which kept only in-frame beta chains. Merged by CDR3 protein, the rows form single entries marked with the most common genes and DNA. Within this sample are around 900,000 distinct CDR3 sequences, with under 35% of them counted one time only. The ten largest make up around a sixth of the sample. Sequencing used blood. All receptors come from a woman at least 80 years old in good health.

This clonotype has ten or more counts. This chain connects TRBV15 to TRBJ2-5; D might be TRBD2 (6 bases). Germline values: CDR1 LNHNV, CDR2 YYDKDF (reference sequence). The ends were cut back, 0 bases at V and 2 bases at J, with 10 bases in the middle. The CDR3 sequence is 15 residues long. CDR3 in amino acids: CATSRDRGRQETQYF. The CDR3 nucleotides read TGTGCCACCAGCAGAGATCGAGGGAGGCAAGAGACCCAGTACTTC.

The sample holds many counts of this clonotype. The chain uses TRBV27 and TRBJ1-2; D unclear. V was trimmed by 0 bases and J by 2 bases, leaving 10 bases between them. The CDR3 is made up of 15 amino acids. Germline CDR1 is MNHEY and CDR2 is SMNVEV (reference sequence). The CDR3 reads CASSLSRTTNYGYTF. The DNA for the CDR3 is TGTGCCAGCAGTTTATCTCGGACGACCAACTATGGCTACACCTTC.

Note on this clonotype: A read error may produce the germline difference seen at one junction end. The rearrangement uses TRBV12-3 or TRBV12-4 and TRBJ2-7; 12 nucleotides match TRBD2. The CDR3 runs 15 residues. The CDR3 reads CASSLAGGRAYEQYF. The DNA for the CDR3 is TGTGCCAGCAGTCTAGCGGGAGGGCGCGCCTACGAGCAGTACTTC.

This clonotype was seen at least ten times. The chain joins TRBV5-1 to TRBJ2-5, with D possibly being TRBD1 or TRBD2 (5 bases each). The CDR3 contains 14 residues. V was shortened by 4 bases and J by 1 base, with 11 bases between the two germline ends. CDR1 SGHRS and CDR2 YFSETQ come from the germline V gene. CDR3 loop: CASSRGRFQETQYF. CDR3 DNA sequence: TGCGCCAGCAGCAGGGGACGCTTCCAAGAGACCCAGTACTTC. Supplemented by reference TRBV5-1 and TRBJ2-5, the full variable domain reads KAGVTQTPRYLIKTRGQQVTLSCSPISGHRSVSWYQQTPGQGLQFLFEYFSETQRNKGNFPGRFSGRQFSNSRSEMNVSTLELGDSALYLCASSRGRFQETQYFGPGTRLLVL.

This clonotype appeared a few times. A much larger clone is a single base away; this may be a read error. The chain links TRBV20-1 to TRBJ2-5; the match to TRBD2 covers 14 bases. The CDR3 sequence is 18 residues long. Germline V gives CDR1 DFQATT, CDR2 SNEGSKA (reference sequence). DNA for the CDR3: TGCAATGCTAGCAGACTAGCGGGGGGGCTGATGGGCCAAGAGACCCAGTACTTC. Protein sequence: CNASRLAGGLMGQETQYF.

The chain recombines TRBV18 with TRBJ2-7; 7 nucleotides line up with TRBD2. The CDR3 is made up of 13 amino acids. V dropped 5 bases and J dropped 3; count of bases not matched to a gene: 4. The germline CDR1 and CDR2 sequences are KGHSH and LQKENI. CDR3 residues: CASSSGANYEQYF. DNA for the CDR3: TGTGCCAGCTCAAGCGGGGCGAACTACGAGCAGTACTTC.

This clonotype was detected many times. The chain couples TRBV14 to TRBJ2-1; 12 nucleotides match TRBD2. V lost 0 bases to trimming and J lost 7 bases; unmatched junction nucleotides: 4. Germline loops: CDR1 SGHDN, CDR2 FVKESK. CDR3 length: 16 amino acids. The CDR3 loop reads CASSQDLAGGRNEQFF. CDR3 bases: TGTGCCAGCAGCCAAGATCTAGCGGGGGGGCGAAATGAGCAGTTCTTC.

This clonotype was detected many times. V gene TRBV7-2 combines with J gene TRBJ2-6; D uncertain. Germline V gene sequence: CDR1 SGHTA, CDR2 FQGNSA. The CDR3 loop spans 14 amino acids. V was cut by 5 bases and J by 2 bases, with 7 bases left in between. As DNA, the CDR3 is TGTGCCAGCAGCCCCCAGGCTGGGGCCAACGTCCTGACTTTC. Protein sequence: CASSPQAGANVLTF.

This clonotype was seen a few times. The rearrangement uses TRBV7-2 and TRBJ2-1; 12 nucleotides align to TRBD1. Germline assignment: CDR1 SGHTA and CDR2 FQGNSA. The CDR3 has 16 residues. V shed 1 base, J shed 9 bases, and the junction held 7 bases outside the gene matches. The chain's CDR3 is CASSLGGQGAGSEQFF. As DNA, the CDR3 is TGTGCCAGCAGCTTAGGGGGACAGGGGGCTGGAAGTGAGCAGTTCTTC.

The chain links TRBV5-1 to TRBJ1-1; 11 positions match TRBD1. This CDR3 comprises 16 residues. Unmatched junction bases numbered 4, after V lost 3 bases and J lost 0 bases. Germline CDR1 SGHRS, CDR2 YFSETQ. Here the CDR3 reads CASSSDRGQLNTEAFF. CDR3 in DNA: TGCGCCAGCAGCTCGGACAGGGGGCAACTGAACACTGAAGCTTTCTTT.

Many counts were recorded for this clonotype. V gene TRBV28 combines with J gene TRBJ2-5, with D perhaps TRBD1 (6 bases). From germline, CDR1 is MDHEN and CDR2 SYDVKM. V was trimmed by 6 bases and J by 11 bases, leaving 22 bases between them. CDR3 length equals 14 residues. The CDR3 DNA follows: TGTGCCAGCAGGCTGCAGGGGCCACCGGCGCGGCAGTACTTC. This encodes CASRLQGPPARQYF.

This clonotype was detected many times. The chain couples TRBV5-5 to TRBJ2-6; D uncertain. CDR3 length equals 16 residues. CDR1 and CDR2 (germline): SGHKS, YYEKEE (reference sequence). V was cut by 6 bases and J by 0 bases, with 13 bases left in between. The CDR3 region has the DNA TGTGCCAGCACCCGCCCCCCGAGCTCTGGGGCCAACGTCCTGACTTTC. Its protein product is CASTRPPSSGANVLTF.